Described below is a single T cell receptor (beta chain) sequence and its context. The PCR contained 60 Vbeta and 13 Jbeta primers. Repertoires were generated with immunoSEQ multiplex PCR, while TCRdb's copy carries only in-frame clones and drops some. The data show fewer than 140,000 clones, about 75% seen once. The sample comes from a study of cytomegalovirus exposure and HLA in healthy donors. With 2 bases clipped from V and 8 bases from J, the junction kept 11 bases outside the gene matches. CDR3 size: 16 residues. Per germline, CDR1 MNHEY and CDR2 SMNVEV (reference sequence). The clonotype originates from a male donor in good health and CMV-seropositive. Material: PBMCs. The rearrangement joins TRBV27 to TRBJ1-1; 10 bases match TRBD1. CDR3 amino acids: CASSLRDRGSHGEAFF. CDR3 nucleotides: TGTGCCAGCAGTTTAAGGGACAGGGGATCACACGGGGAAGCTTTCTTT.